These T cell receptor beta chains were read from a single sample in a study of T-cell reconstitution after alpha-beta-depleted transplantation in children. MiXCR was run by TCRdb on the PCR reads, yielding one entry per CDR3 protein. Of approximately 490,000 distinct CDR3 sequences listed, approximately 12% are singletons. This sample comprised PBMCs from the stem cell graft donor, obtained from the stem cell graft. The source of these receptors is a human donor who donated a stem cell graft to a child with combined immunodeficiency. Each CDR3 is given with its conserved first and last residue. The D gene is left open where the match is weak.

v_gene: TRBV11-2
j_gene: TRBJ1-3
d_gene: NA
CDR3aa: CASSFSIIRGRTGNTIYF

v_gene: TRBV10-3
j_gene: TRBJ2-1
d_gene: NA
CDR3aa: CAISESSGYYNEQFF

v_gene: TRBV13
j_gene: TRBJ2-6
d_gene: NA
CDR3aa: CASSLWQGLTGANVLTF

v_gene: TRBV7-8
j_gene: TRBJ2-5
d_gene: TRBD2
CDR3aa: CASSLLAGAPQETQYF

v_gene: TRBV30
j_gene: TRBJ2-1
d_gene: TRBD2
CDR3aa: CAWSTGTSLVF

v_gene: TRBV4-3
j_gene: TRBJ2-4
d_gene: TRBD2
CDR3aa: CASGAQRGSNIQYF

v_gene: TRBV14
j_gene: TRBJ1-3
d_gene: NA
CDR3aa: CASSPYWGDGNTIYF

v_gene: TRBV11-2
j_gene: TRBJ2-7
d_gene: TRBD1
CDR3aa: CASSFEGAEGGYEQYF

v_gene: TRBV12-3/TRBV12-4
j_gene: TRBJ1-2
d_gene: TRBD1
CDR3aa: CASSFTGTGDYGYTF

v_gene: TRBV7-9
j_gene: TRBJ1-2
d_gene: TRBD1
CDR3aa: CVSSSGTEFNYGYTF

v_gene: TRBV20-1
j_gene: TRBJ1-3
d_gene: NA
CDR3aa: CSATTGGGNTIYF

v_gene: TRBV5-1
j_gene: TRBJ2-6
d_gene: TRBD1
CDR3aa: CASSWTGLGRANVLTF

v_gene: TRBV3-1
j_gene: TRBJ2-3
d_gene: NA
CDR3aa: CASSQDHSVERSGTDTQYF

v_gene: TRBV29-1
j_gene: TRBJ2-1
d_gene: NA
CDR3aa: CSGGADNEQFF

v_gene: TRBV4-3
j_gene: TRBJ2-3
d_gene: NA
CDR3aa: CASSPRALTSTDTQYF

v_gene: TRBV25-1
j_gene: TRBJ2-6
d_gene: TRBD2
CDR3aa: CASSRGAGANVLTF

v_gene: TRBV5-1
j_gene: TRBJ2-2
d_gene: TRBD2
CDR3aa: CASSLTSDQWLFF

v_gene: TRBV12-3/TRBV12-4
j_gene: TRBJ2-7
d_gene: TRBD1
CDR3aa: CASSLVQGHYEQYF

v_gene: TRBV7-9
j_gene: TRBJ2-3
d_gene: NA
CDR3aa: CASSLREFDTQYF

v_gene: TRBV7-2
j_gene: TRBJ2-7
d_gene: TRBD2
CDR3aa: CASSTGLDGYEQYF

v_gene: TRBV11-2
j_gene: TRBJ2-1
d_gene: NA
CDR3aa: CASSLTRAWDNEQFF

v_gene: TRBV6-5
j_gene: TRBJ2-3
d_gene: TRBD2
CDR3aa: CASRPRLARTDTQYF

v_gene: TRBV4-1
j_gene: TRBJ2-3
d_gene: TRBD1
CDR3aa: CASSPQGALGTDTQYF

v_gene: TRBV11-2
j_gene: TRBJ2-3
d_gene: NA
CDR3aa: CASSLQRTDTQYF

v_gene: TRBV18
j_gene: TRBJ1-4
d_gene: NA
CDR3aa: CASSPTGPNEKLFF

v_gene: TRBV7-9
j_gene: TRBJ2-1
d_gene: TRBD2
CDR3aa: CASEGLGRRAGDEQFF